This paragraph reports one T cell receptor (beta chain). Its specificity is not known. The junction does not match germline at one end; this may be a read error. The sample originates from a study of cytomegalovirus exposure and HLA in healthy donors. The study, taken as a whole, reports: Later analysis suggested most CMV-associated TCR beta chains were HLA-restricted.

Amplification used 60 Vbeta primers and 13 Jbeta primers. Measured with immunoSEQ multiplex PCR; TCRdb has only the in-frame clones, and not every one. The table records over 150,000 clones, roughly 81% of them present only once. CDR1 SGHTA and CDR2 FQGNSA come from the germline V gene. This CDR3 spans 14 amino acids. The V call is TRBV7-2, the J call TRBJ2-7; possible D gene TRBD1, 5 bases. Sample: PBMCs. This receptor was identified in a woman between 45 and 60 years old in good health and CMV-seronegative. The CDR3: CASSLGRAAYEQYF. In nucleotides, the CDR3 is TGTGCCAGCAGTTTAGGCAGGGCCGCCTACGAGCAGTACTTC.